This T cell receptor (beta chain) originates from a study of post-analysis software for immune sequencing data. Study-wide points: TRBV5-6, TRBV5-1 and TRBV20-1 were among five TRBV segments more frequent in patients than controls. Significantly decreased normalized Chao1 diversity was recorded for multiple sclerosis patients relative to controls. Samples prepared in the same batch strongly co-clustered by F measure.

Trimming took off 1 base at V and 1 base at J, with 11 bases between the two ends. CDR3 length: 16 amino acids. Incorporated into the TCR beta cDNA libraries were unique molecular identifiers, which served to reduce PCR and sequencing biases. Each batch of about 0.95 to 10 million T cells produced 500,000 to 600,000 cDNA molecules. TCRdb fed the PCR reads into MiXCR, producing one record per CDR3 protein. This table has hundreds of thousands of distinct CDR3 sequences, 44% appearing once. This clonotype was picked up one time. Antigen unknown. The chain uses TRBV12-3 or TRBV12-4 and TRBJ2-4; D unresolved. The source material was blood. The receptor was isolated from a girl aged 10 to 17 with multiple sclerosis. For the CDR3, the DNA is TGTGCCAGCAGTTTAGTGGGTGACGTTGCCAAAAACATTCAGTACTTC. Its protein product is CASSLVGDVAKNIQYF.